Listed here are 3 T cell receptor beta chains from one sample, sequenced in a study of T cell responses to AZD1222 COVID-19 vaccine. The protocol was immunoSEQ multiplex PCR, while the TCRdb copy is restricted to in-frame clones and leaves out a portion. The table shows around 140,000 clones, with approximately 92% occurring only once. This material consisted of peripheral blood, taken on day 0 of AZD1222 vaccination. The origin of the receptors is an adult in good health.

This clone was picked up one time. The rearrangement links TRBV7-3 to TRBJ1-2, with D possibly TRBD1 on 6 matching bases. The CDR3 contains 13 residues. The V and J ends lost 1 base and 6 bases respectively, with 9 bases between them. Germline-derived CDR1 and CDR2 are SGHTA and FQGTGA. Here the CDR3 DNA reads TGTGCCAGCAGCTTAAGGTCAGGGGATGGCTACACCTTC. Protein product: CASSLRSGDGYTF.

The J gene is TRBJ1-5, the V gene TRBV6-5; TRBD1 agrees at 8 bases. Germline V CDR1 and CDR2: MNHEY, SVGAGI. Unmatched junction bases numbered 7, after V lost 7 bases and J lost 2 bases. The length of the CDR3 is 15 residues. The CDR3 protein is CASNTQGAGNQPQHF. CDR3 bases: TGTGCCAGCAATACTCAGGGGGCAGGCAATCAGCCCCAGCATTTT.

The chain couples TRBV6-5 to TRBJ2-2, with 9 bases identical to TRBD1. The CDR3 is 16 amino acids. With 4 bases clipped from V and 3 bases from J, the junction kept 6 bases outside the gene matches. Germline V gene sequence: CDR1 MNHEY, CDR2 SVGAGI. CDR3 region: CASSLSGQGYTGELFF. The CDR3 coding sequence is TGTGCCAGCAGTTTATCAGGACAGGGGTACACCGGGGAGCTGTTTTTT.